The entry that follows covers one T cell receptor beta chain sequence. The second PCR ran about 7 to 12 cycles with a sample-barcoded 5' primer and J-beta primers. Each cDNA molecule received a tag from a template-switch adaptor that had 12 random nucleotides. Paired-end reads containing CDR3 totaled no fewer than 2.5 million for each sample. TCRdb re-called the 5' RACE reads through MiXCR, storing one row per CDR3 protein. The sample lists roughly 2 million distinct CDR3 sequences; around half were seen once. The entry originates in a study of blood T cells in healthy people across ages. Total RNA extraction produced at least 5 micrograms (per sample) for the study. Trimming removed 7 bases from V and 4 bases from J, with 13 bases in between. The CDR3 is made up of 13 amino acids.

The sequenced material came from blood. The chain has TRBV12-3 or TRBV12-4 and TRBJ1-1; no clear D gene. This sequence was found in a woman aged 40 to 50 in good health. The DNA of the CDR3 is TGTGCCAGCAACGCTCTTTGGGGCACTGAAGCTTTCTTT. Protein: CASNALWGTEAFF.